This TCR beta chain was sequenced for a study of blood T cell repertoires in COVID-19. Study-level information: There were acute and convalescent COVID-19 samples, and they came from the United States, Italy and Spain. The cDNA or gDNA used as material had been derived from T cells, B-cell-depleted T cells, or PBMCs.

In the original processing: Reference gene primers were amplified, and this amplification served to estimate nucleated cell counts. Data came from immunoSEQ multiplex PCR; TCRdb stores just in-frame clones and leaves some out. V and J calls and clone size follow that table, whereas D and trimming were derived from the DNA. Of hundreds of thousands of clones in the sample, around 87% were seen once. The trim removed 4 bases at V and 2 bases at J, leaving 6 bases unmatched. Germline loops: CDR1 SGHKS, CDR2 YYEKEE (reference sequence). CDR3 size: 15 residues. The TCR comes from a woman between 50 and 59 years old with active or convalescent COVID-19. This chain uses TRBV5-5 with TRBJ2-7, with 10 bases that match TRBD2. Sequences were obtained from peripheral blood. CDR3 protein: CASSLLAGGPYEQYF. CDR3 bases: TGTGCCAGCAGCCTTTTAGCGGGGGGCCCCTACGAGCAGTACTTC.